A selection of T cell receptor beta chains follows, all from one sample in a study of STAT5B mutations in CD4+ large granular lymphocyte leukemia. This table comes from immunoSEQ multiplex PCR, and its TCRdb copy is limited to in-frame clones, with some not included. This sample yields approximately 28,000 clones, of which 85% to 90% are seen a single time; 0.41% belongs to the top ten. The specimen was CD4+ T cells from blood buffy coats. The receptors derive from a human donor in good health. The CDR3 runs from the conserved cysteine through the conserved F or W. Each record gives: J gene, V gene, CDR3 length, CDR3 protein.

j_call: TRBJ1-1; v_call: TRBV28; cdr3_length: 16; cdr3_aa: CASSPTGYEANTEAFF
j_call: TRBJ1-4; v_call: TRBV9; cdr3_length: 15; cdr3_aa: CASSPRASTNEKLFF
j_call: TRBJ2-1; v_call: TRBV5-1; cdr3_length: 15; cdr3_aa: CASSVDGYSYNEQFF
j_call: TRBJ1-1; v_call: TRBV20-1; cdr3_length: 11; cdr3_aa: CSARWRGTAFF
j_call: TRBJ2-5; v_call: TRBV29-1; cdr3_length: 16; cdr3_aa: CSVPLRRLLAKETQYF
j_call: TRBJ2-1; v_call: TRBV15; cdr3_length: 15; cdr3_aa: CATSRPTGQYNEQFF
j_call: TRBJ2-2; v_call: TRBV29-1; cdr3_length: 14; cdr3_aa: CSVRSGANTGELFF
j_call: TRBJ2-1; v_call: TRBV7-9; cdr3_length: 15; cdr3_aa: CASSLALAGANEQFF
j_call: TRBJ1-1; v_call: TRBV19; cdr3_length: 13; cdr3_aa: CASSTIKDTEAFF
j_call: TRBJ1-2; v_call: TRBV19; cdr3_length: 14; cdr3_aa: CASSIGGANYGYTF
j_call: TRBJ1-2; v_call: TRBV4-2; cdr3_length: 19; cdr3_aa: CASSQGRGTGGASALGYTF
j_call: TRBJ1-5; v_call: TRBV28; cdr3_length: 16; cdr3_aa: CASSLIEPGRGRPQHF
j_call: TRBJ2-7; v_call: TRBV28; cdr3_length: 15; cdr3_aa: CASSSLAGFWYEQYF
j_call: TRBJ1-1; v_call: TRBV11-3; cdr3_length: 12; cdr3_aa: CASSFGQLEAFF
j_call: TRBJ2-7; v_call: TRBV29-1; cdr3_length: 13; cdr3_aa: CSVVLTGLHEQYF
j_call: TRBJ2-3; v_call: TRBV15; cdr3_length: 14; cdr3_aa: CATSRAQSGDTQYF
j_call: TRBJ2-5; v_call: TRBV2; cdr3_length: 12; cdr3_aa: CASTSALETQYF
j_call: TRBJ2-7; v_call: TRBV5-1; cdr3_length: 13; cdr3_aa: CASSLGDAYEQYF
j_call: TRBJ2-5; v_call: TRBV6-1; cdr3_length: 15; cdr3_aa: CASSRTSAGQETQYF
j_call: TRBJ1-4; v_call: TRBV7-9; cdr3_length: 16; cdr3_aa: CASSLDRVQRSEKLFF
j_call: TRBJ2-7; v_call: TRBV11-2; cdr3_length: 15; cdr3_aa: CASSLGLAGVYEQYF
j_call: TRBJ2-2; v_call: TRBV19; cdr3_length: 15; cdr3_aa: CASRAGLSNTGELFF
j_call: TRBJ1-2; v_call: TRBV19; cdr3_length: 14; cdr3_aa: CASSSTTGNYGYTF
j_call: TRBJ1-1; v_call: TRBV7-9; cdr3_length: 14; cdr3_aa: CASSSPTTQWGAFF
j_call: TRBJ2-3; v_call: TRBV5-4; cdr3_length: 18; cdr3_aa: CASSERSSEVWPTDTQYF
j_call: TRBJ2-5; v_call: TRBV27; cdr3_length: 13; cdr3_aa: CASSLRRQETQYF
j_call: TRBJ2-7; v_call: TRBV28; cdr3_length: 13; cdr3_aa: CASSLLGTYEQYF
j_call: TRBJ2-7; v_call: TRBV7-2; cdr3_length: 15; cdr3_aa: CASSRGLADPYEQYF
j_call: TRBJ1-5; v_call: TRBV6-4; cdr3_length: 15; cdr3_aa: CASSEGGGSNQPQHF
j_call: TRBJ2-1; v_call: TRBV7-8; cdr3_length: 17; cdr3_aa: CASSPNRIGSGYNEQFF
j_call: TRBJ2-7; v_call: TRBV6-1; cdr3_length: 14; cdr3_aa: CASTRTSGAYEQYF
j_call: TRBJ1-1; v_call: TRBV30; cdr3_length: 13; cdr3_aa: CAWSVEGFTEAFF
j_call: TRBJ2-1; v_call: TRBV9; cdr3_length: 15; cdr3_aa: CASSPGGSGYNEQFF
j_call: TRBJ2-5; v_call: TRBV2; cdr3_length: 15; cdr3_aa: CASMQRTGGGETQYF
j_call: TRBJ2-1; v_call: TRBV7-2; cdr3_length: 16; cdr3_aa: CASSLATRTGGDEQFF
j_call: TRBJ2-1; v_call: TRBV21-1; cdr3_length: 15; cdr3_aa: CASGGTSGSRNEQFF
j_call: TRBJ1-1; v_call: TRBV6-6; cdr3_length: 11; cdr3_aa: CASSDRVEAFF
j_call: TRBJ2-4; v_call: TRBV6-6; cdr3_length: 15; cdr3_aa: CASSLRLAGELIQYF
j_call: TRBJ1-3; v_call: TRBV7-2; cdr3_length: 17; cdr3_aa: CASSLTVGGSGGNTIYF
j_call: TRBJ2-1; v_call: TRBV2; cdr3_length: 16; cdr3_aa: CASSELRWDSNNEQFF
j_call: TRBJ1-1; v_call: TRBV7-9; cdr3_length: 14; cdr3_aa: CASSSQAGNTEAFF
j_call: TRBJ1-1; v_call: TRBV18; cdr3_length: 13; cdr3_aa: CASSPRGGGGAFF
j_call: TRBJ2-2; v_call: TRBV14; cdr3_length: 14; cdr3_aa: CASSRRLNTGELFF
j_call: TRBJ1-1; v_call: TRBV5-1; cdr3_length: 16; cdr3_aa: CASSLSYRGTGTEAFF
j_call: TRBJ1-1; v_call: TRBV5-1; cdr3_length: 13; cdr3_aa: CASSPGINTEAFF
j_call: TRBJ2-5; v_call: TRBV30; cdr3_length: 14; cdr3_aa: CAWIQGTGEETQYF
j_call: TRBJ1-2; v_call: TRBV10-3; cdr3_length: 16; cdr3_aa: CAISERGGQGDYGYTF
j_call: TRBJ2-2; v_call: TRBV9; cdr3_length: 14; cdr3_aa: CARGEREVDGELFF
j_call: TRBJ2-6; v_call: TRBV11-3; cdr3_length: 20; cdr3_aa: CASSLGQGYFLDSGANVLTF
j_call: TRBJ1-1; v_call: TRBV18; cdr3_length: 16; cdr3_aa: CASSRLTGVMNTEAFF
j_call: TRBJ2-3; v_call: TRBV6-1; cdr3_length: 18; cdr3_aa: CASSELGTDSLSTDTQYF
j_call: TRBJ2-3; v_call: TRBV4-1; cdr3_length: 12; cdr3_aa: CASSPNSDTQYF
j_call: TRBJ2-3; v_call: TRBV28; cdr3_length: 15; cdr3_aa: CASSLVGHSTDTQYF
j_call: TRBJ1-5; v_call: TRBV28; cdr3_length: 14; cdr3_aa: CASRTTQGAQPQHF
j_call: TRBJ1-1; v_call: TRBV5-1; cdr3_length: 16; cdr3_aa: CASSFSSGNRNTEAFF